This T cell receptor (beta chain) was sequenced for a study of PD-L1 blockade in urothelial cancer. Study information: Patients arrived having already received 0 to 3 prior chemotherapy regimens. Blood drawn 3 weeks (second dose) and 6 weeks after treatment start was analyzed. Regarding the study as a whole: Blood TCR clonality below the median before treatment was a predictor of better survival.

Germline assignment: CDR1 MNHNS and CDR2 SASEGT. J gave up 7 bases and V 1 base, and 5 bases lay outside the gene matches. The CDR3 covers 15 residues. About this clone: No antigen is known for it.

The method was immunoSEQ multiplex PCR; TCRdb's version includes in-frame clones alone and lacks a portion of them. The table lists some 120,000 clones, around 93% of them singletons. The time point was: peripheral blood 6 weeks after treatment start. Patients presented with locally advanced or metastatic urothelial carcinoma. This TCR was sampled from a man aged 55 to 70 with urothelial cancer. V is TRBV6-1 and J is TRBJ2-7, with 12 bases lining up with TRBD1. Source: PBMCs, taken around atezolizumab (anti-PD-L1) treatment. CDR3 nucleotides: TGTGCCAGCAGTGAAGTGGGACAGGGGGCACGAGAGCAGTACTTC. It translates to CASSEVGQGAREQYF.